This T cell receptor (beta chain) was captured by sequencing in a study of T cell responses to AZD1222 COVID-19 vaccine. General study points: The donor group comprised mostly white British people and more females; the analysis possibly underestimated clonal diversity. All repertoire sampling was performed exclusively after the peak T cell response.

Measured with immunoSEQ multiplex PCR; TCRdb has only the in-frame clones, and not every one. The sample yields roughly 65,000 clones, roughly 90% seen once. Germline CDR1 and CDR2: MNHEY and SMNVEV (reference sequence). The V gene end was trimmed by 0 bases and the J gene end by 2 bases; junction bases not matched to a gene: 0. The CDR3 is 15 amino acids. Worth noting for this clone: The antigen is unknown.

This chain uses TRBV27 with TRBJ2-7, with TRBD1 matching 11 bases. The sequence was obtained from an adult in good health. The material sequenced was peripheral blood, taken on day 0 of AZD1222 vaccination. The CDR3 sequence: CASSLSGQGAYEQYF. The CDR3 coding sequence is TGTGCCAGCAGTTTATCGGGACAGGGGGCCTACGAGCAGTACTTC.